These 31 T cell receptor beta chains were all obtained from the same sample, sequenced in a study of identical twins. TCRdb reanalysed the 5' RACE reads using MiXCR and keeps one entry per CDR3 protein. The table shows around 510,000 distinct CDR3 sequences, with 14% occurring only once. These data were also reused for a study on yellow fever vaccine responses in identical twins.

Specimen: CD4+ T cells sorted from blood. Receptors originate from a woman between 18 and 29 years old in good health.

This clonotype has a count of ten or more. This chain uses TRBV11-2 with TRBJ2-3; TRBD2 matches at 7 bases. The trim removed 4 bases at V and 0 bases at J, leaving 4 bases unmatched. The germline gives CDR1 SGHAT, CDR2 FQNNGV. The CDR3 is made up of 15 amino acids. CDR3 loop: CASSSLAESTDTQYF. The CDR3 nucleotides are TGTGCCAGCAGCTCTCTAGCGGAGAGCACAGATACGCAGTATTTT. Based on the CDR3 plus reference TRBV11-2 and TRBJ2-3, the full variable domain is EAGVAQSPRYKIIEKRQSVAFWCNPISGHATLYWYQQILGQGPKLLIQFQNNGVVDDSQLPKDRFSAERLKGVDSTLKIQPAKLEDSAVYLCASSSLAESTDTQYFGPGTRLTVL.

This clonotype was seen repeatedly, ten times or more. For the CDR3, the DNA is TGTGCCAGCAGTGAGCTCAGGGGTACTGAGCAGTTCTTC. Translating it yields CASSELRGTEQFF. The gene calls are TRBV25-1 and TRBJ2-1; possibly TRBD1 for D (6 bases). The CDR3 runs to 13 residues. Germline CDR1 MGHDK, CDR2 SYGVNS. V shed 3 bases and J shed 9 bases, with 12 bases lying between them.

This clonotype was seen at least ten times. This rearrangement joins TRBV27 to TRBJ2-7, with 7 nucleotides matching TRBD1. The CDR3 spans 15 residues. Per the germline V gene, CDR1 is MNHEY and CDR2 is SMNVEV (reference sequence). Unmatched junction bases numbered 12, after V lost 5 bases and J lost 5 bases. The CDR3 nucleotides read TGTGCCAGCAGTCTCCGACAGGGTTCAGGGAACGAGCAGTACTTC. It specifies CASSLRQGSGNEQYF.

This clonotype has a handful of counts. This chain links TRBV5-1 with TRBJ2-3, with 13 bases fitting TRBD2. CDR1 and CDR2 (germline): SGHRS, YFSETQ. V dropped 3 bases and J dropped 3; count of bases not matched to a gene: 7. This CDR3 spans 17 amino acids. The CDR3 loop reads CASSSTSGGFRTDTQYF. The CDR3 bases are TGCGCCAGCAGCTCGACTAGCGGGGGGTTTCGTACAGATACGCAGTATTTT.

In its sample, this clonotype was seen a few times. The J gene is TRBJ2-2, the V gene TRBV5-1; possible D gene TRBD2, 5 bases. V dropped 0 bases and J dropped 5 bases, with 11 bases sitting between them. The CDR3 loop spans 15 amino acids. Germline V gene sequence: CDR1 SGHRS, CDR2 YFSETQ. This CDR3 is CASSLGHGGTGELFF. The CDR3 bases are TGCGCCAGCAGCTTGGGGCACGGAGGAACCGGGGAGCTGTTTTTT.

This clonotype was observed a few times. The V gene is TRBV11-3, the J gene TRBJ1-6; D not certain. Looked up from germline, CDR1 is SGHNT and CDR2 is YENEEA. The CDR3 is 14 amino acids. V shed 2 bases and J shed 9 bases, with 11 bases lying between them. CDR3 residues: CASSLYSSGSPLHF. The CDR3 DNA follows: TGTGCCAGCAGCTTATACAGCTCTGGTTCACCCCTCCACTTT.

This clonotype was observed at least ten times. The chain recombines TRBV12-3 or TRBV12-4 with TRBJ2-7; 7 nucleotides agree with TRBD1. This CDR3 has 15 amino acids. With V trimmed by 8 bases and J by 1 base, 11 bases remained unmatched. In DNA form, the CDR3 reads TGTGCCAGCCAACGTACCACAGGGGCATCCTACGAGCAGTACTTC. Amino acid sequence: CASQRTTGASYEQYF.

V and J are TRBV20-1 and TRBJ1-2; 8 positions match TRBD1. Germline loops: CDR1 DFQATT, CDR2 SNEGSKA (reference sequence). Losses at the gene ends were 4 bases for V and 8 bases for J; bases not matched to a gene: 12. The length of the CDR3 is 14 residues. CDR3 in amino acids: CSATPQEGTGGYTF. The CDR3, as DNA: TGCAGTGCTACCCCGCAGGAGGGGACAGGAGGCTACACCTTC.

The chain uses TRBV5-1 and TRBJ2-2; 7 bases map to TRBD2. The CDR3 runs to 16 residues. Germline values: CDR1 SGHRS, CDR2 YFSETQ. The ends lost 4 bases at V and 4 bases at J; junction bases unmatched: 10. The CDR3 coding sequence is TGCGCCAGCAGCAATGGGACTACCCGAGGCACCGGGGAGCTGTTTTTT. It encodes CASSNGTTRGTGELFF.

CDR3 region: CASSPPGQPQHF. The CDR3 DNA is TGTGCCAGCTCACCACCTGGGCAGCCCCAGCATTTT. This sequence joins TRBV18 and TRBJ1-5; D gene uncertain. The CDR3 is 12 residues long. The germline CDR1 and CDR2 sequences are KGHSH and LQKENI. The V gene lost 0 bases and the J gene lost 7 bases, with 4 bases spanning the gap.

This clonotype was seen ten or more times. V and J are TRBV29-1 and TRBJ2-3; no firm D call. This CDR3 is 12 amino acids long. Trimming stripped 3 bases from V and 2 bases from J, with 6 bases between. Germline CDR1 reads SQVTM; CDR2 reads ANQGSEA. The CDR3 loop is CSVDPNTDTQYF. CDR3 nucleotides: TGCAGCGTTGATCCTAACACAGATACGCAGTATTTT.

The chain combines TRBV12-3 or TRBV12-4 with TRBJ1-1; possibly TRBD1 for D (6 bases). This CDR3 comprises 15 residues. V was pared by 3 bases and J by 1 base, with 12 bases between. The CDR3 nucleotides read TGTGCCAGCAGTTTGAACAGGGCCACGAACACTGAAGCTTTCTTT. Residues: CASSLNRATNTEAFF.

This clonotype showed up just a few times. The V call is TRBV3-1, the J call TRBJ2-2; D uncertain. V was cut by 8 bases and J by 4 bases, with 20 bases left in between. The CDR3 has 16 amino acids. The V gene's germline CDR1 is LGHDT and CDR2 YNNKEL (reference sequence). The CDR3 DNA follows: TGTGCCAGCCGAAACTGGACGGCCAAGGTCACCGGGGAGCTGTTTTTT. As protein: CASRNWTAKVTGELFF.

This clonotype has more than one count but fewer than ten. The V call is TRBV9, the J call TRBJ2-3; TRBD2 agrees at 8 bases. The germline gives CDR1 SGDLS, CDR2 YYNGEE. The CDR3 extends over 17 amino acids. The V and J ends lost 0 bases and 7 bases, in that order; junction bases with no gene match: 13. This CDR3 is CASSVDPGLGSLYTQYF. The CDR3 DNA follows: TGTGCCAGCAGCGTAGACCCGGGACTAGGGTCCCTGTATACGCAGTATTTT.

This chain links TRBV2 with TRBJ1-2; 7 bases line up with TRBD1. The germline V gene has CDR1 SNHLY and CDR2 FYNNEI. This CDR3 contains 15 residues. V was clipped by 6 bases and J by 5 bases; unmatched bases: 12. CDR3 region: CASRLADRALYGYTF. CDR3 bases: TGTGCCAGCAGATTGGCCGACAGGGCTCTTTATGGCTACACCTTC.

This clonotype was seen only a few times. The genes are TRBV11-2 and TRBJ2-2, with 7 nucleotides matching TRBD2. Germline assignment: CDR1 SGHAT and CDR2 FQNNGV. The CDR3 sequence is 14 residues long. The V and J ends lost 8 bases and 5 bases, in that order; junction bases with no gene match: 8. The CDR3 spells CASGVAGRTGELFF. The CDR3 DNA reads TGTGCCAGCGGGGTAGCGGGCAGGACCGGGGAGCTGTTTTTT.

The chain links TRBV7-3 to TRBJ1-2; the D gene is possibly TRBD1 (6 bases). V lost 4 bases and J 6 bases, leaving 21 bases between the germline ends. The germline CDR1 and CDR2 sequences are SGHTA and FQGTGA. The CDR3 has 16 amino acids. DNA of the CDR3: TGTGCCAGCAGCTCTCGGATCAGGGGAAAGGGGGATGGCTACACCTTC. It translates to CASSSRIRGKGDGYTF.

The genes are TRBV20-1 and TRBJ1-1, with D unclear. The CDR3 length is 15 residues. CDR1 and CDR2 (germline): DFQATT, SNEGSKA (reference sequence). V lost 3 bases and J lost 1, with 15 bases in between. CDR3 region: CSASPLSYSNTEAFF. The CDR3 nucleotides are TGCAGTGCTAGTCCCTTGTCCTACTCGAACACTGAAGCTTTCTTT.

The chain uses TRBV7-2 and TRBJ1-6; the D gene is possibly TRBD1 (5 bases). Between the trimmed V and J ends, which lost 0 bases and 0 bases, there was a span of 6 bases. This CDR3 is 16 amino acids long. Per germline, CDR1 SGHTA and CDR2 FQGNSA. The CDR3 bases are TGTGCCAGCAGCTTAGCGGGGGGCTCCTATAATTCACCCCTCCACTTT. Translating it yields CASSLAGGSYNSPLHF.

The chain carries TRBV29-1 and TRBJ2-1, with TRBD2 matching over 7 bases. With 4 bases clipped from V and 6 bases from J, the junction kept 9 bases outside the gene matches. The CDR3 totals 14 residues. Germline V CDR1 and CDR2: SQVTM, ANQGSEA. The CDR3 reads CSVVGGGPVNEQFF. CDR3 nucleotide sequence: TGCAGCGTTGTGGGGGGAGGGCCAGTCAATGAGCAGTTCTTC.

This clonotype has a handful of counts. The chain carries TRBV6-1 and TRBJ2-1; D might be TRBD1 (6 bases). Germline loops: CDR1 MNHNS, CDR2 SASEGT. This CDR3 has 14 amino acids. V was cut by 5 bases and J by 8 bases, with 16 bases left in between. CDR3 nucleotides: TGTGCCAGCAGTCTATCTTTCAGGGGAGATGAGCAGTTCTTC. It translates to CASSLSFRGDEQFF.

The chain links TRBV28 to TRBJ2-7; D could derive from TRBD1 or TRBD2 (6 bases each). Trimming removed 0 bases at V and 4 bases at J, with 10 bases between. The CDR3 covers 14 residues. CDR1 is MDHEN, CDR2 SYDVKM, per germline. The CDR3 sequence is CASSLWGGGYEQYF. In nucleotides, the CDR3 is TGTGCCAGCAGTTTATGGGGGGGCGGGTACGAGCAGTACTTC.

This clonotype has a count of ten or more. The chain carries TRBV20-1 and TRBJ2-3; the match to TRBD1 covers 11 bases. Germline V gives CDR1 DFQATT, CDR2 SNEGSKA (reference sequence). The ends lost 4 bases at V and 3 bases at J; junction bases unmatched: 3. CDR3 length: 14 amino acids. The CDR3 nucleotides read TGCAGTGCTACCGGGACAGGGGGGACAGATACGCAGTATTTT. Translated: CSATGTGGTDTQYF.

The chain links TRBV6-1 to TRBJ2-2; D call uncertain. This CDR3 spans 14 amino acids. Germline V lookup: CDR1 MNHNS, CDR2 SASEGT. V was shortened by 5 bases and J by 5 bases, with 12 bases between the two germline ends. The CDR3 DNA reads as TGTGCCAGCAGTCTATGGGGTGGAACCGGGGAGCTGTTTTTT. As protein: CASSLWGGTGELFF.

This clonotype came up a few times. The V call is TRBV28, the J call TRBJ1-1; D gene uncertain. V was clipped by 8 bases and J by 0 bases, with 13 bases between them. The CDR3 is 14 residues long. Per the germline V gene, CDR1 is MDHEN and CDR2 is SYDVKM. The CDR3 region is CASYPNVMNTEAFF. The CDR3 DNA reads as TGTGCCAGCTACCCAAACGTCATGAACACTGAAGCTTTCTTT.

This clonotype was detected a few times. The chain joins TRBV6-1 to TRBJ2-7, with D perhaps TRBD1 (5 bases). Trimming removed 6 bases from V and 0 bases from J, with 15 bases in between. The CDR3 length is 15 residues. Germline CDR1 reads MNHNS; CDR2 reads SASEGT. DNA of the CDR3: TGTGCCAGCAGGAGCCTCAGGGTCGGCTCCTACGAGCAGTACTTC. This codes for CASRSLRVGSYEQYF.

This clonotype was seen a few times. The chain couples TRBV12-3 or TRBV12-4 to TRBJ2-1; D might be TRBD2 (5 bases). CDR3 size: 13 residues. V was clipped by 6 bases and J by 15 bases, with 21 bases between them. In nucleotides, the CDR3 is TGTGCCAGCAGCCCACCACCTGGGAGTTTTCGGTTCTTC. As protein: CASSPPPGSFRFF.

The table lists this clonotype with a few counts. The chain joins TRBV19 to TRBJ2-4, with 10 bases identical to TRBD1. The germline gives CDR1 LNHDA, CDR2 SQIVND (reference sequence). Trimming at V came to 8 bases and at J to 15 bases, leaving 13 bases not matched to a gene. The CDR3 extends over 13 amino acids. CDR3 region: CASLGTGEGKWYF. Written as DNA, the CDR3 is TGTGCCAGTCTGGGGACAGGGGAAGGAAAATGGTACTTC.

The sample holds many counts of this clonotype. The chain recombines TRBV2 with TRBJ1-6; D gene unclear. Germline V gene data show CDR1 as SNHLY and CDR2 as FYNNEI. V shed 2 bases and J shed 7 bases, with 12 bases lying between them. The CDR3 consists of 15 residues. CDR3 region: CASSEQAVQNSPLHF. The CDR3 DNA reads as TGTGCCAGCAGTGAACAGGCAGTTCAAAATTCACCCCTCCACTTT.

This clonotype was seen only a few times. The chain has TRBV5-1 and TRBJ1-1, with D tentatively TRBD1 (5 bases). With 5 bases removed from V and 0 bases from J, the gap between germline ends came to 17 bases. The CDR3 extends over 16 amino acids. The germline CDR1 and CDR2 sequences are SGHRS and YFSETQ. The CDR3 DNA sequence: TGCGCCAGCAGGAGGGAATGGGGGATCATGAACACTGAAGCTTTCTTT. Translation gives CASRREWGIMNTEAFF. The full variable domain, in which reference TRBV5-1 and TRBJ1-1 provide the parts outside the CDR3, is KAGVTQTPRYLIKTRGQQVTLSCSPISGHRSVSWYQQTPGQGLQFLFEYFSETQRNKGNFPGRFSGRQFSNSRSEMNVSTLELGDSALYLCASRREWGIMNTEAFFGQGTRLTVV.

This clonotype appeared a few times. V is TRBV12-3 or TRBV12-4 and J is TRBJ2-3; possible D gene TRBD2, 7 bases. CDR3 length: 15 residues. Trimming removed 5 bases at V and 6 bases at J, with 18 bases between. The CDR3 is CASSPDTGRVDTQYF. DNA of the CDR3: TGTGCCAGCAGTCCGGATACAGGGAGGGTGGATACGCAGTATTTT.